This T cell receptor (beta chain) was captured in a study of response to subunit inactivated influenza vaccine. The study's findings and limits: It was suggested by the authors that few new T cells are recruited by each seasonal influenza vaccination.

The CDR3 has 17 amino acids. Germline V lookup: CDR1 SGHTA, CDR2 FQGTGA. The V and J ends lost 5 bases and 1 base respectively, with 17 bases between them. One entry per CDR3 protein results from TCRdb running MiXCR on the RT-PCR reads. In the table there are hundreds of thousands of distinct CDR3 sequences, 15% to 17% of which are singletons. About this clonotype itself: No antigen is known for it.

The chain employs TRBV7-3 and TRBJ2-2, with D tentatively TRBD1 (5 bases). The sequencing used PBMCs from blood, collected roughly 13 days after vaccination. The sequence was collected from a man over 45 who received an inactivated influenza vaccine. CDR3 amino acids: CASSPTLGQGNTGELFF. CDR3 bases: TGTGCCAGCAGCCCCACTCTAGGGCAGGGGAACACCGGGGAGCTGTTTTTT.